The 5 T cell receptor beta chains presented below share a single source sample, sequenced in a study of blood T cell repertoires in COVID-19. Clones were read by immunoSEQ multiplex PCR, and TCRdb kept only the in-frame ones, dropping some. The sample has about 64,000 clones, about 86% seen once. The sample was peripheral blood. All receptors derive from a man in his forties or fifties with acute or convalescent COVID-19.

The chain uses TRBV29-1 and TRBJ2-2; D gene unclear. In germline, CDR1 is SQVTM, CDR2 ANQGSEA. The length of the CDR3 is 14 residues. Trimming shortened V by 0 bases and J by 2 bases, and 7 bases separated the two germline ends. CDR3 amino acids: CSVEDPPNTGELFF. Here the CDR3 DNA reads TGCAGCGTTGAAGATCCCCCAAACACCGGGGAGCTGTTTTTT.

This clone was observed once. The rearrangement uses TRBV10-3 and TRBJ2-6; perhaps TRBD2 as D (5 bases). The CDR3 extends over 18 amino acids. Germline loops: CDR1 ENHRY, CDR2 SYGVKD. V was cut by 6 bases and J by 1 base, with 19 bases left in between. CDR3 residues: CAISEGVAVESGANVLTF. CDR3 in DNA: TGTGCCATCAGCGAGGGAGTAGCAGTGGAGTCTGGGGCCAACGTCCTGACTTTC.

This chain links TRBV24-1 with TRBJ2-2, with D unresolved. The CDR3 has 13 residues. Germline assignment: CDR1 KGHDR and CDR2 SFDVKD. Deletions cut 5 bases from V and 5 bases from J, with 8 bases between. In DNA, the CDR3 is TGTGCCACCAGTGGACAAGGAACCGGGGAGCTGTTTTTT. Protein sequence: CATSGQGTGELFF.

This chain links TRBV5-1 with TRBJ2-1; TRBD2 is a possible D gene (5 bases). V was clipped by 7 bases and J by 7 bases, with 15 bases between them. The CDR3 is 13 residues long. Germline CDR1 is SGHRS and CDR2 is YFSETQ. The CDR3 is CASYSSGLNEQFF. In DNA form, the CDR3 reads TGCGCCAGCTATTCAAGCGGTCTTAATGAGCAGTTCTTC.

The J gene is TRBJ1-6, the V gene TRBV19; the D gene is possibly TRBD1 (6 bases). Germline loops: CDR1 LNHDA, CDR2 SQIVND (reference sequence). The CDR3 spans 16 residues. Trimming took off 3 bases at V and 14 bases at J, with 23 bases between the two ends. The CDR3 loop is CASSIPRTGTYVTLHF. CDR3 in DNA: TGTGCCAGTAGTATTCCTCGCACCGGGACATATGTCACCCTCCACTTT. Looking up the rest from reference TRBV19 and TRBJ1-6 gives the full variable domain: DGGITQSPKYLFRKEGQNVTLSCEQNLNHDAMYWYRQDPGQGLRLIYYSQIVNDFQKGDIAEGYSVSREKKESFPLTVTSAQKNPTAFYLCASSIPRTGTYVTLHFGNGTRLTVT.